One and the same sample provided the 20 T cell receptor beta chains below, sequenced in a study of CD8+ T cells in alopecia areata. Sequencing templates came from extracted RNA that was reverse transcribed into cDNA. This table comes from immunoSEQ multiplex PCR, and its TCRdb copy is limited to in-frame clones, with some not included. The table includes more than 95,000 clones, approximately 60% detected once. Sequenced: CD4+ T cells sorted from blood. The origin of the receptors is a human donor in good health.

The chain uses TRBV5-1 and TRBJ2-1; 8 bases align to TRBD2. CDR3 size: 14 residues. Germline V gene data show CDR1 as SGHRS and CDR2 as YFSETQ. The V segment lost 6 bases and the J segment 0 bases; nucleotides outside the gene matches: 2. For the CDR3, the DNA is TGCGCCAGCACCCGGGGGGGCTCCTACAATGAGCAGTTCTTC. Protein sequence: CASTRGGSYNEQFF. The whole variable domain, filled in from reference TRBV5-1 and TRBJ2-1, reads KAGVTQTPRYLIKTRGQQVTLSCSPISGHRSVSWYQQTPGQGLQFLFEYFSETQRNKGNFPGRFSGRQFSNSRSEMNVSTLELGDSALYLCASTRGGSYNEQFFGPGTRLTVL.

The chain is built from TRBV7-2 and TRBJ1-2; D might be TRBD1 (6 bases). This CDR3 region has 16 residues. The ends were cut back, 4 bases at V and 6 bases at J, with 21 bases in the middle. Germline V lookup: CDR1 SGHTA, CDR2 FQGNSA. The CDR3 region has the DNA TGTGCCAGCAGCTCGCTCCTCCGGGACATCAGCAATGGCTACACCTTC. This translates into CASSSLLRDISNGYTF.

This clone came up a few times. The chain couples TRBV7-8 to TRBJ2-1, with 7 bases aligning to TRBD1. There are 17 residues in the CDR3. V was pared by 4 bases and J by 0 bases, with 9 bases of the junction left unmatched. The germline gives CDR1 SGHVS, CDR2 FQNEAQ. The CDR3 region is CASSSLSGQLSYNEQFF. The DNA for the CDR3 is TGTGCCAGCAGCTCCCTTTCGGGACAGCTCTCCTACAATGAGCAGTTCTTC.

The chain is built from TRBV27 and TRBJ2-5; the D gene is possibly TRBD2 (5 bases). The V and J ends lost 3 bases and 0 bases respectively, with 17 bases between them. CDR1 is MNHEY, CDR2 SMNVEV, per germline (reference sequence). This CDR3 contains 17 residues. CDR3 sequence: CASSFQSSSGYQETQYF. The CDR3, as DNA: TGTGCCAGCAGTTTTCAAAGCTCTTCGGGGTACCAAGAGACCCAGTACTTC.

The gene calls are TRBV30 and TRBJ2-7, with D perhaps matching TRBD1 (6 bases). CDR1 is GTSNPN and CDR2 is SVGIG in the germline V gene (reference sequence). Trimming cost V 0 bases and J 2 bases, with 8 bases left between them. The CDR3 covers 13 residues. The CDR3 here is CAWSVAGAYEQYF. CDR3 in DNA: TGTGCCTGGAGTGTCGCAGGGGCCTACGAGCAGTACTTC.

The chain joins TRBV5-4 to TRBJ1-2; 10 bases line up with TRBD1. After removal of 4 bases from V and 5 bases from J, the junction contained 8 bases not matched to a gene. Germline values: CDR1 SGHNT, CDR2 YYREEE (reference sequence). This CDR3 spans 15 amino acids. CDR3 nucleotides: TGTGCCAGCAGCGCGATAGGGACAGGGGCTTATGGCTACACCTTC. Its protein product is CASSAIGTGAYGYTF.

The chain is built from TRBV30 and TRBJ1-6, with D tentatively TRBD1 (5 bases). V dropped 1 base and J dropped 0 bases, with 10 bases sitting between them. This CDR3 comprises 16 residues. Germline CDR1 is GTSNPN and CDR2 is SVGIG (reference sequence). The CDR3 spells CAWSGGWSSYNSPLHF. CDR3 bases: TGTGCCTGGAGTGGGGGCTGGAGCTCCTATAATTCACCCCTCCACTTT.

There are a few counts of this clone. The chain joins TRBV6-5 to TRBJ1-6, with D unclear. V lost 8 bases, J lost 0 bases, and 8 bases lay in between. CDR3 length: 14 amino acids. The germline gives CDR1 MNHEY, CDR2 SVGAGI. CDR3 nucleotides: TGTGCCAGCCGTCTCCGCTCCTATAATTCACCCCTCCACTTT. Translating it yields CASRLRSYNSPLHF.

This sequence joins TRBV7-2 and TRBJ2-1; D gene ambiguous. Germline CDR1 reads SGHTA; CDR2 reads FQGNSA. Trimming cost V 4 bases and J 7 bases, with 5 bases left between them. The CDR3 covers 11 residues. The CDR3 nucleotides are TGTGCCAGCAGCTACCGGAATGAGCAGTTCTTC. This encodes CASSYRNEQFF.

This clone has a single count. The rearrangement links TRBV2 to TRBJ2-7; a possible D gene is TRBD2 (5 bases). This CDR3 region has 14 residues. V shed 4 bases and J shed 2 bases, with 12 bases lying between them. The V gene's germline CDR1 is SNHLY and CDR2 FYNNEI. This CDR3 is CASSGRMSTYEQYF. The CDR3 bases are TGTGCCAGCAGTGGGAGGATGAGCACCTACGAGCAGTACTTC. The full variable domain, rest sourced from reference TRBV2 and TRBJ2-7, is EPEVTQTPSHQVTQMGQEVILRCVPISNHLYFYWYRQILGQKVEFLVSFYNNEISEKSEIFDDQFSVERPDGSNFTLKIRSTKLEDSAMYFCASSGRMSTYEQYFGPGTRLTVT.

This clone occurred a few times. The chain is built from TRBV4-2 and TRBJ2-5; D remains ambiguous. Germline V CDR1 and CDR2: LGHNA, YNFKEQ. CDR3 size: 14 residues. The ends were cut back, 0 bases at V and 5 bases at J, with 10 bases in the middle. Written as DNA, the CDR3 is TGTGCCAGCAGCCAAGACGGTGTTTATGAGACCCAGTACTTC. Its protein is CASSQDGVYETQYF.

As for this clone: A much larger clone is a single base away; this may be a read error. This sequence joins TRBV5-6 and TRBJ2-3, with a tentative D call TRBD2 (6 bases). CDR1 and CDR2 (germline): SGHDT, YYEEEE. This CDR3 has 13 amino acids. Trimming stripped 4 bases from V and 2 bases from J, with 8 bases between. CDR3 coding DNA: TGTGCCAGCAGCAGGGACTTCACAGATACGCAGTATTTT. Protein: CASSRDFTDTQYF.

This chain uses TRBV19 with TRBJ1-1; 10 bases agree with TRBD1. V gave up 4 bases and J gave up 3 bases; unmatched junction bases: 5. Germline values: CDR1 LNHDA, CDR2 SQIVND (reference sequence). The length of the CDR3 is 15 residues. The CDR3 nucleotides are TGTGCCAGTAGTAGGACAGGGGGGAGAGACACTGAAGCTTTCTTT. Protein product: CASSRTGGRDTEAFF.

This chain joins TRBV5-6 and TRBJ1-1; a weak D match, TRBD1 (6 bases). This CDR3 is 15 amino acids long. The germline V gene encodes CDR1 SGHDT and CDR2 YYEEEE. V was clipped by 0 bases and J by 7 bases, with 16 bases between them. Here the CDR3 reads CASSLVAGHTYEAFF. The CDR3 DNA reads as TGTGCCAGCAGCTTGGTAGCGGGACATACCTATGAAGCTTTCTTT.

This clone was counted between two and nine times. The gene calls are TRBV19 and TRBJ2-3, with D possibly TRBD1 on 6 matching bases. This CDR3 is 16 amino acids long. Germline V gene data show CDR1 as LNHDA and CDR2 as SQIVND (reference sequence). With 5 bases removed from V and 1 base from J, the gap between germline ends came to 16 bases. The CDR3 here is CASSPDRDKGTDTQYF. For the CDR3, the DNA is TGTGCCAGTAGTCCCGACCGGGACAAGGGCACAGATACGCAGTATTTT.

The genes are TRBV28 and TRBJ2-5; D possibly matches TRBD1 or TRBD2 (6 bases each). Germline CDR1 reads MDHEN; CDR2 reads SYDVKM. Trimming stripped 8 bases from V and 3 bases from J, with 13 bases between. The length of the CDR3 is 13 residues. CDR3 loop: CASGRGGKETQYF. DNA of the CDR3: TGTGCCAGCGGACGAGGGGGGAAAGAGACCCAGTACTTC.

The V and J genes are TRBV2 and TRBJ2-5, with D tentatively TRBD1 (5 bases). CDR1 and CDR2 from the germline V gene are SNHLY and FYNNEI. V lost 10 bases, J lost 8 bases, and 23 bases lay in between. The CDR3 spans 14 residues. CDR3 nucleotide sequence: TGTGCCACCCTCGAACCTAGTGGGGCTCGTACCCAGTACTTC. This codes for CATLEPSGARTQYF.

The V call is TRBV27, the J call TRBJ1-2; possibly TRBD1 for D (5 bases). Germline V gives CDR1 MNHEY, CDR2 SMNVEV (reference sequence). This CDR3 is built from 17 residues. V was trimmed by 5 bases and J by 1 base, leaving 20 bases between them. CDR3 coding DNA: TGTGCCAGCAGTCCCCGGGGGGACGGTAGCTTTAACTATGGCTACACCTTC. Translating gives CASSPRGDGSFNYGYTF.

This clone appeared a few times. The chain employs TRBV5-1 and TRBJ2-6; D may correspond to TRBD1 or TRBD2 (5 bases each). V lost 4 bases, J lost 5 bases, and 16 bases lay in between. The CDR3 loop spans 16 amino acids. Per the germline V gene, CDR1 is SGHRS and CDR2 is YFSETQ. CDR3: CASSPTGDRRANVLTF. The DNA for the CDR3 is TGCGCCAGCAGCCCGACCGGGGACCGAAGGGCCAACGTCCTGACTTTC.

The V call is TRBV5-3, the J call TRBJ1-5; D unclear. TRBV5-3 is known as an ORF, though its function is uncertain. V shed 4 bases and J shed 2 bases, with 16 bases lying between them. This CDR3 is built from 16 residues. The CDR3 coding sequence is TGTGCCAGAAGCCACCGGGCCACGAGCGGCAATCAGCCCCAGCATTTT. It codes for CARSHRATSGNQPQHF.